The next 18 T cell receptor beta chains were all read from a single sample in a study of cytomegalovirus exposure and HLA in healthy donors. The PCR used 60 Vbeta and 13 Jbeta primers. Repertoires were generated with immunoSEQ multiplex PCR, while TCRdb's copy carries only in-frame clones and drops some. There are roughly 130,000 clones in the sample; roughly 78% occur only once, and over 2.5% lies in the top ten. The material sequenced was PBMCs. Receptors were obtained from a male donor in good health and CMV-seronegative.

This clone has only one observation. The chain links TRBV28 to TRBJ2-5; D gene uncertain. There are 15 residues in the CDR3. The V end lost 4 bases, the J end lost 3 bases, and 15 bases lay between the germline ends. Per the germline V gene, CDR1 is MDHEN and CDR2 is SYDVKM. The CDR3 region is CASSSRRSGKETQYF. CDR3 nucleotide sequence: TGTGCCAGCAGTTCGCGTCGGTCAGGAAAAGAGACCCAGTACTTC.

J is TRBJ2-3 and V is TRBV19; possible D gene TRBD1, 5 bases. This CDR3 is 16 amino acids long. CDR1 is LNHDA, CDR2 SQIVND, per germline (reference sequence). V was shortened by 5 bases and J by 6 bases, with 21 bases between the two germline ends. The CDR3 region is CASSGRQGQVGDTQYF. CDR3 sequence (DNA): TGTGCCAGTAGTGGGCGCCAGGGTCAAGTCGGGGATACGCAGTATTTT.

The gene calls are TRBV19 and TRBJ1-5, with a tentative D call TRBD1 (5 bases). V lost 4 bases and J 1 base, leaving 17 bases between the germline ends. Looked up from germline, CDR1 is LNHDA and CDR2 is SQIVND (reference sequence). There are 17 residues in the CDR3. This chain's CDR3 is CASSTLRGEKSNQPQHF. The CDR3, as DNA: TGTGCCAGTAGTACCCTCCGGGGGGAAAAGAGCAATCAGCCCCAGCATTTT. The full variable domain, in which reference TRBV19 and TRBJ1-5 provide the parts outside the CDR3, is DGGITQSPKYLFRKEGQNVTLSCEQNLNHDAMYWYRQDPGQGLRLIYYSQIVNDFQKGDIAEGYSVSREKKESFPLTVTSAQKNPTAFYLCASSTLRGEKSNQPQHFGDGTRLSIL.

This CDR3 is CASSLVGPGTGPRNEQYF. CDR3 bases: TGTGCCAGCAGCTTAGTGGGGCCTGGGACAGGCCCTAGGAACGAGCAGTACTTC. V gene TRBV7-8 combines with J gene TRBJ2-5, with TRBD1 matching 8 bases. Matching the DNA end better, TRBJ2-7 makes the J call doubtful. This CDR3 contains 18 residues. Per the germline V gene, CDR1 is SGHVS and CDR2 is FQNEAQ.

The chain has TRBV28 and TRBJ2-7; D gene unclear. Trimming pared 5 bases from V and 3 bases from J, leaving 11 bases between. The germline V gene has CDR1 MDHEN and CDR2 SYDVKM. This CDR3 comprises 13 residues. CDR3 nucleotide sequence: TGTGCCAGCAGTAAGGCGGTGAGCTACGAGCAGTACTTC. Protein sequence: CASSKAVSYEQYF.

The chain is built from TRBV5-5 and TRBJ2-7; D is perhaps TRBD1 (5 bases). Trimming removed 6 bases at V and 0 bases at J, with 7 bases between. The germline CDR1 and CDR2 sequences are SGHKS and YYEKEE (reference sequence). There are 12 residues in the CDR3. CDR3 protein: CASTRASYEQYF. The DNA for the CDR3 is TGTGCCAGCACCAGGGCCTCCTACGAGCAGTACTTC.

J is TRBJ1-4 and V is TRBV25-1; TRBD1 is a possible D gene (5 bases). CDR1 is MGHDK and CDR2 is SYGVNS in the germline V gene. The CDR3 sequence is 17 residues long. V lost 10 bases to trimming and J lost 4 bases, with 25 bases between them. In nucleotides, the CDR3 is TGTGCCACCCGAGTTTCTGGACGGGGGGTTGGTAATGAAAAACTGTTTTTT. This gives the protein CATRVSGRGVGNEKLFF.

Here the CDR3 reads CASSPGDINQPQHF. In DNA, the CDR3 is TGCGCCAGCAGCCCCGGGGACATCAATCAGCCCCAGCATTTT. The rearrangement joins TRBV5-1 to TRBJ1-5; D possibly corresponds to TRBD1 (6 bases). The CDR3 sequence is 14 residues long. The V end lost 4 bases, the J end lost 3 bases, and 11 bases lay between the germline ends. Germline V gives CDR1 SGHRS, CDR2 YFSETQ.

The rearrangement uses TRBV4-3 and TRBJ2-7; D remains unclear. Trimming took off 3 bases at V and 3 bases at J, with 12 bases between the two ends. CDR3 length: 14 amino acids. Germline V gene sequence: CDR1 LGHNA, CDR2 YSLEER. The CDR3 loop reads CASSHSPSSYEQYF. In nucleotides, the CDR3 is TGCGCCAGCAGCCACTCCCCATCGAGCTACGAGCAGTACTTC.

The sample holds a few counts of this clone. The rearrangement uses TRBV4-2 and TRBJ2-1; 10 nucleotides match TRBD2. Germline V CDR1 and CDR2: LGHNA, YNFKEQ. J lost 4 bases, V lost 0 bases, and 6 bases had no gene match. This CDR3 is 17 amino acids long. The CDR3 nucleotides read TGTGCCAGCAGCCAAGAGGCTAGCGGGAGTGTTTACAATGAGCAGTTCTTC. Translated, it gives CASSQEASGSVYNEQFF.

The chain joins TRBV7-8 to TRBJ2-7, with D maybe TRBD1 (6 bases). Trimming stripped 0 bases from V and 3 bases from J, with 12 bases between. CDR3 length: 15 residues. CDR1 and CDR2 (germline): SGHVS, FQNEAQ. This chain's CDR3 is CASSLAGWDNYEQYF. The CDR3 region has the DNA TGTGCCAGCAGCTTAGCGGGGTGGGACAACTACGAGCAGTACTTC.

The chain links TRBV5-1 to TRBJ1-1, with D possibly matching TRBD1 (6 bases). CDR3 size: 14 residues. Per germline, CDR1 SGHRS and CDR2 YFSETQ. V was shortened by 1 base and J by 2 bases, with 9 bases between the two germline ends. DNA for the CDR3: TGCGCCAGCAGCTTGATGGACAGAAACACTGAAGCTTTCTTT. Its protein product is CASSLMDRNTEAFF.

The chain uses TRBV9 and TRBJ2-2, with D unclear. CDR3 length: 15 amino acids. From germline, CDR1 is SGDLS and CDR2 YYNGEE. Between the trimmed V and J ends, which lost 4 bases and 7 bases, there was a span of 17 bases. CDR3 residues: CASSKSEDGFGELFF. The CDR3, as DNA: TGTGCCAGCAGCAAAAGCGAAGACGGGTTCGGGGAGCTGTTTTTT.

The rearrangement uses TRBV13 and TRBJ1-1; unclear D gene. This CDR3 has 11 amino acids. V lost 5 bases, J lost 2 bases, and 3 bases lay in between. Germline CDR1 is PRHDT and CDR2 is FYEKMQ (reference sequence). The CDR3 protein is CASSHNTEAFF. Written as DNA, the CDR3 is TGTGCCAGCAGCCATAACACTGAAGCTTTCTTT.

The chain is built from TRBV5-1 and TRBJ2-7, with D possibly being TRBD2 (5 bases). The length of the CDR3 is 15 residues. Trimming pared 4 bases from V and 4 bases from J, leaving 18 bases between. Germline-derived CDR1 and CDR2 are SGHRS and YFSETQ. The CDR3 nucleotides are TGCGCCAGCAGCCCAATTAGGGATGGAGGATACGAGCAGTACTTC. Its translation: CASSPIRDGGYEQYF.

CDR3 protein: CASSEGPSGNNEQFF. DNA for the CDR3: TGTGCCAGCAGTGAAGGGCCTAGCGGGAACAATGAGCAGTTCTTC. The chain combines TRBV2 with TRBJ2-1; 9 nucleotides agree with TRBD2. CDR3 length: 15 residues. Germline-derived CDR1 and CDR2 are SNHLY and FYNNEI. Trimming took 1 base from V and 5 from J; bases not matched to a gene: 3.

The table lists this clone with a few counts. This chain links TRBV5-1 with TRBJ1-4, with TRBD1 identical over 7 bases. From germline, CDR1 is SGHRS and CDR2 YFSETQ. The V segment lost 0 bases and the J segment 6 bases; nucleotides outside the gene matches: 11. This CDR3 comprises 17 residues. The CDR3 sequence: CASSLGPRQGLHEKLFF. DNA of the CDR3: TGCGCCAGCAGCTTGGGACCCCGACAGGGTTTACATGAAAAACTGTTTTTT.

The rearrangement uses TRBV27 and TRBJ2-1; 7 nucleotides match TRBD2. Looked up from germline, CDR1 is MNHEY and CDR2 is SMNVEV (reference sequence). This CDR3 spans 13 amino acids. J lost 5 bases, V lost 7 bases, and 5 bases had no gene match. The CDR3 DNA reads TGTGCCAGCATGCCTAGCGGTAACAATGAGCAGTTCTTC. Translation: CASMPSGNNEQFF.